These 22 T cell receptor beta chains share one sample of origin, sequenced in a study of cytomegalovirus exposure and HLA in healthy donors. Generated by immunoSEQ multiplex PCR, the TCRdb table keeps only in-frame clones and is missing some. The sample contains 50,000 to 70,000 clones, 85% to 95% of which appear only once. Sequencing input: PBMCs. The receptors come from a young woman in good health and CMV-seropositive.

This clone was detected once. This chain joins TRBV20-1 and TRBJ2-7, with D perhaps TRBD1 (5 bases). Germline CDR1 DFQATT, CDR2 SNEGSKA (reference sequence). This CDR3 has 10 amino acids. V lost 5 bases and J lost 5, with 7 bases in between. For the CDR3, the DNA is TGCAGTGCTGCAGGGAACGAGCAGTACTTC. Translated: CSAAGNEQYF.

The gene calls are TRBV28 and TRBJ1-1; 8 bases align to TRBD1. Germline V gene lookup returns CDR1 MDHEN and CDR2 SYDVKM. Germline trimming cut 6 bases from V and 5 bases from J; bases unmatched to any gene: 5. This CDR3 has 13 residues. The CDR3 is CASRPTGVTEAFF. CDR3 nucleotides: TGTGCCAGCAGGCCGACAGGGGTGACTGAAGCTTTCTTT.

This clone was found once. The rearrangement joins TRBV5-1 to TRBJ2-1, with TRBD2 matching over 11 bases. This CDR3 contains 15 residues. Germline V gene data show CDR1 as SGHRS and CDR2 as YFSETQ. V lost 5 bases and J lost 4; bases outside the gene matches: 5. The CDR3, as DNA: TGCGCCAGCAGTCGGACTAGCGGGTCTTACAATGAGCAGTTCTTC. Protein product: CASSRTSGSYNEQFF.

The chain carries TRBV27 and TRBJ1-6, with D unclear. The CDR3 is 16 amino acids. Trimming cost V 2 bases and J 10 bases, with 18 bases left between them. The germline V gene has CDR1 MNHEY and CDR2 SMNVEV (reference sequence). CDR3 nucleotides: TGTGCCAGCAGTTTAGAGGCGGCTCCCGGAGGGTCACCCCTCCACTTT. Translating gives CASSLEAAPGGSPLHF.

In its sample, this clone was seen once. This chain uses TRBV20-1 with TRBJ2-1; weak D call: TRBD1 (7 bases). The CDR3 extends over 11 amino acids. Per germline, CDR1 DFQATT and CDR2 SNEGSKA (reference sequence). V shed 6 bases and J shed 9 bases, with 12 bases lying between them. The CDR3 bases are TGCAGTGCAACTCAGGGGGGTGAGCAGTTCTTC. Protein product: CSATQGGEQFF.

This clone was found once. The rearrangement links TRBV7-9 to TRBJ2-5; tentative D call: TRBD2 (5 bases). Trimming took off 1 base at V and 5 bases at J, with 14 bases between the two ends. CDR1 and CDR2 from the germline V gene are SEHNR and FQNEAQ (reference sequence). CDR3 length: 15 amino acids. This CDR3 reads CASSLEGSLGETQYF. CDR3 DNA: TGTGCCAGCAGCTTAGAAGGGAGCCTTGGGGAGACCCAGTACTTC.

The chain has TRBV5-1 and TRBJ1-1, with D tentatively TRBD1 (5 bases). V gave up 1 base and J gave up 5 bases, with 18 bases separating them. CDR3 size: 16 residues. Germline V CDR1 and CDR2: SGHRS, YFSETQ. The CDR3 sequence is CASSLTQGGSGTEAFF. CDR3 coding DNA: TGCGCCAGCAGCTTGACGCAGGGAGGGTCTGGAACTGAAGCTTTCTTT.

This sequence joins TRBV6-1 and TRBJ2-1; 8 positions agree with TRBD2. The germline V gene has CDR1 MNHNS and CDR2 SASEGT. The CDR3 is made up of 17 amino acids. J was trimmed by 8 bases and V by 0 bases; bases with no gene match: 12. CDR3 DNA sequence: TGTGCCAGCAGTGAAGCCCCCCCCGGGGGGGGTAGGGATGAGCAGTTCTTC. Its translation: CASSEAPPGGGRDEQFF.

This chain joins TRBV6-6 and TRBJ2-7, with TRBD1 identical over 9 bases. The CDR3 is 14 residues long. Germline CDR1 and CDR2: MNHNY and SVGAGI (reference sequence). Losses at the gene ends were 6 bases for V and 2 bases for J; bases not matched to a gene: 5. The CDR3 DNA reads as TGTGCCAGCAGCAACGGACAGGGGACCTACGAGCAGTACTTC. This codes for CASSNGQGTYEQYF.

The chain links TRBV6-1 to TRBJ2-1; 7 bases agree with TRBD2. CDR3 length: 13 residues. Looked up from germline, CDR1 is MNHNS and CDR2 is SASEGT. J was trimmed by 7 bases and V by 8 bases; bases with no gene match: 8. Here the CDR3 DNA reads TGTGCCAGCCGATCAGCGGGGCCTAATGAGCAGTTCTTC. Translated, it gives CASRSAGPNEQFF.

The chain couples TRBV14 to TRBJ2-5; 7 bases are shared with TRBD1. Germline CDR1 and CDR2: SGHDN and FVKESK. The junction had 12 bases not matched to a gene; V was cut back by 4 bases and J by 4 bases. This CDR3 spans 16 amino acids. CDR3 residues: CASSLSTGAVGETQYF. The CDR3 region has the DNA TGTGCCAGCAGCCTGTCAACAGGGGCGGTCGGAGAGACCCAGTACTTC.

This clone was detected once. The gene calls are TRBV2 and TRBJ2-1, with 13 nucleotides matching TRBD2. The V and J ends lost 6 bases and 9 bases, in that order; junction bases with no gene match: 5. The CDR3 extends over 14 amino acids. The germline gives CDR1 SNHLY, CDR2 FYNNEI. In DNA, the CDR3 is TGTGCCAGCAGACGACTAGCGGGAGGTTTTGAGCAGTTCTTC. Translating it yields CASRRLAGGFEQFF.

The chain employs TRBV6-1 and TRBJ2-5, with TRBD1 identical over 7 bases. Germline lookup yields CDR1 MNHNS and CDR2 SASEGT. The ends lost 5 bases at V and 5 bases at J; junction bases unmatched: 5. This CDR3 region has 13 residues. CDR3 nucleotide sequence: TGTGCCAGCAGTTCGACAGGGTCGGAGACCCAGTACTTC. Protein sequence: CASSSTGSETQYF.

The chain links TRBV20-1 to TRBJ2-7; D not resolved. The V end lost 3 bases, the J end lost 4 bases, and 4 bases lay between the germline ends. Germline CDR1 is DFQATT and CDR2 is SNEGSKA (reference sequence). The CDR3 covers 10 residues. The CDR3 protein is CSASQYEQYF. The DNA for the CDR3 is TGCAGTGCTAGCCAGTACGAGCAGTACTTC.

The genes are TRBV27 and TRBJ1-2, with D possibly matching TRBD1 (5 bases). Germline lookup yields CDR1 MNHEY and CDR2 SMNVEV (reference sequence). V lost 6 bases, J lost 7 bases, and 18 bases lay in between. CDR3 length: 14 amino acids. CDR3 bases: TGTGCCAGCAGCCCCCGGGGGAAGGGACCTGGCTACACCTTC. This sequence encodes CASSPRGKGPGYTF.

The rearrangement links TRBV28 to TRBJ2-3; D uncertain. Deletions cut 5 bases from V and 2 bases from J, with 17 bases between. The germline V gene has CDR1 MDHEN and CDR2 SYDVKM. The CDR3 has 16 amino acids. CDR3 residues: CASSDDRTEITDTQYF. The CDR3 region has the DNA TGTGCCAGCAGTGATGATCGTACAGAGATCACAGATACGCAGTATTTT.

The chain couples TRBV9 to TRBJ2-3, with 14 bases aligning to TRBD2. The CDR3 runs 18 residues. The trim removed 3 bases at V and 4 bases at J, leaving 10 bases unmatched. Germline V gene sequence: CDR1 SGDLS, CDR2 YYNGEE. CDR3 region: CASSALLGTSGSADTQYF. The CDR3 DNA sequence: TGTGCCAGCAGCGCCCTTTTGGGGACTAGCGGGAGTGCAGATACGCAGTATTTT.

The chain has TRBV27 and TRBJ2-3; D is ambiguous. The length of the CDR3 is 13 residues. The V gene's germline CDR1 is MNHEY and CDR2 SMNVEV (reference sequence). The V gene lost 3 bases and the J gene lost 2 bases, with 6 bases spanning the gap. CDR3 sequence: CASSFYLTDTQYF. The CDR3 DNA follows: TGTGCCAGCAGTTTCTATCTCACAGATACGCAGTATTTT.

The chain couples TRBV10-3 to TRBJ1-5; D uncertain. Per the germline V gene, CDR1 is ENHRY and CDR2 is SYGVKD. The CDR3 is 12 amino acids. Deletions cut 3 bases from V and 5 bases from J, with 5 bases between. The CDR3 region is CAISDSYQPQHF. In DNA form, the CDR3 reads TGTGCCATCAGTGACAGTTATCAGCCCCAGCATTTT.

The chain employs TRBV7-2 and TRBJ2-7; 7 bases are shared with TRBD1. CDR1 is SGHTA, CDR2 FQGNSA, per germline. The CDR3 has 16 amino acids. The V gene end was trimmed by 3 bases and the J gene end by 1 base; junction bases not matched to a gene: 9. CDR3 DNA sequence: TGTGCCAGCAGCTTTAGACAGGGTGATTGGTCCTACGAGCAGTACTTC. It codes for CASSFRQGDWSYEQYF.

V and J are TRBV15 and TRBJ2-3, with 10 positions matching TRBD2. V shed 4 bases, J shed 7 bases, and the junction held 14 bases outside the gene matches. The germline V gene has CDR1 LNHNV and CDR2 YYDKDF (reference sequence). The CDR3 is 17 amino acids. This CDR3 reads CATSIPVASGSYNTQYF. As DNA, the CDR3 is TGTGCCACCAGCATCCCCGTAGCTAGCGGGAGCTATAATACGCAGTATTTT.

The rearrangement links TRBV11-2 to TRBJ2-5; TRBD2 matches 8 bases. V lost 6 bases, J lost 7 bases, and 13 bases stayed unmatched. CDR1 is SGHAT, CDR2 FQNNGV, per germline. CDR3 length equals 15 residues. The CDR3 protein is CASSPGGVSKGTQYF. The DNA for the CDR3 is TGTGCCAGCAGTCCGGGGGGGGTTAGCAAGGGGACCCAGTACTTC.